A single sample is the source of the 7 T cell receptor beta chains below, sequenced in a study of blood T cell repertoires in COVID-19. Here immunoSEQ multiplex PCR was the method, and the copy in TCRdb shows in-frame clones only, minus some. This sample has about 410,000 clones; around 89% occur once, and the top ten carry about 1.4%. The sample consisted of peripheral blood. All receptors derive from a woman aged 40 to 50 with COVID-19, enrolled during active disease.

This clone occurred once. The gene calls are TRBV2 and TRBJ2-7; D may be TRBD2 (6 bases). V lost 4 bases to trimming and J lost 0 bases, with 13 bases between them. From germline, CDR1 is SNHLY and CDR2 FYNNEI. This CDR3 region has 15 residues. In DNA form, the CDR3 reads TGTGCCAGCAGTGGAGGGACTTTGGACTCCTACGAGCAGTACTTC. It yields the protein CASSGGTLDSYEQYF.

This CDR3 is CASSLKGQGYGYTF. DNA for the CDR3: TGTGCCAGCAGTTTGAAGGGACAGGGTTATGGCTACACCTTC. V usage is TRBV28 and J usage is TRBJ1-2; TRBD1 agrees at 9 bases. Germline V gives CDR1 MDHEN, CDR2 SYDVKM. This CDR3 is 14 amino acids long. With 3 bases clipped from V and 5 bases from J, the junction kept 4 bases outside the gene matches.

V is TRBV7-2 and J is TRBJ1-5; maybe TRBD1 (6 bases). V lost 4 bases, J lost 4 bases, and 17 bases lay in between. This CDR3 is built from 16 residues. Germline V gene lookup returns CDR1 SGHTA and CDR2 FQGNSA. CDR3 region: CASSSLSGTNNQPQHF. In nucleotides, the CDR3 is TGTGCCAGCAGCTCCCTGTCCGGGACAAATAATCAGCCCCAGCATTTT.

The rearrangement links TRBV5-1 to TRBJ1-1; 7 nucleotides agree with TRBD1. The CDR3 is made up of 15 amino acids. Germline CDR1 is SGHRS and CDR2 is YFSETQ. V was pared by 4 bases and J by 5 bases, with 11 bases of the junction left unmatched. The CDR3 DNA is TGCGCCAGCAGCCCTTTGACAGGGCAAGGAACTGAAGCTTTCTTT. It specifies CASSPLTGQGTEAFF.

This clone showed up just once. The chain couples TRBV19 to TRBJ1-2; unclear D gene. The length of the CDR3 is 13 residues. From germline, CDR1 is LNHDA and CDR2 SQIVND (reference sequence). Deletions cut 3 bases from V and 4 bases from J, with 9 bases between. The CDR3 here is CASSINTPYGYTF. The CDR3 coding sequence is TGTGCCAGTAGTATTAACACCCCCTATGGCTACACCTTC.

The J gene is TRBJ2-5, the V gene TRBV18, with a possible D match to TRBD2 (6 bases). The CDR3 contains 18 residues. Trimming removed 4 bases from V and 3 bases from J, with 24 bases in between. The germline V gene has CDR1 KGHSH and CDR2 LQKENI. CDR3 coding DNA: TGTGCCAGCTCACAAGGTGGGGTTTTCGCGGGGCCGAAAGAGACCCAGTACTTC. Amino acids: CASSQGGVFAGPKETQYF.

The gene calls are TRBV10-2 and TRBJ1-6; D might be TRBD1 (5 bases). Germline CDR1 is WSHSY and CDR2 is SAAADI. V lost 6 bases, J lost 10 bases, and 13 bases lay in between. The CDR3 is 13 residues long. For the CDR3, the DNA is TGCGCCAGCAGGGCCCCGGGGGAGTCACCCCTCCACTTT. Its translation: CASRAPGESPLHF.